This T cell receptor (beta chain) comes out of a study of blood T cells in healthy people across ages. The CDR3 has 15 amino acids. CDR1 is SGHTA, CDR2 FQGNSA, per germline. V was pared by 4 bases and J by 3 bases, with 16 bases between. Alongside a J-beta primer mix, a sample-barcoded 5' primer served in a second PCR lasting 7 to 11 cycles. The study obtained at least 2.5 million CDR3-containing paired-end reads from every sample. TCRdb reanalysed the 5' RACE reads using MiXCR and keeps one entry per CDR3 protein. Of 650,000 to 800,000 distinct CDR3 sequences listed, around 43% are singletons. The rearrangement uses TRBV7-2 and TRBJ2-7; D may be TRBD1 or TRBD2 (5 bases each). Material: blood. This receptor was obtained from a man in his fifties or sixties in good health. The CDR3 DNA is TGTGCCAGCAGCTGGAGCCGCCCGGGGCACTACGAGCAGTACTTC. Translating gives CASSWSRPGHYEQYF. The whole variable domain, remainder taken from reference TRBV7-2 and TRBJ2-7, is GAGVSQSPSNKVTEKGKDVELRCDPISGHTALYWYRQSLGQGLEFLIYFQGNSAPDKSGLPSDRFSAERTGGSVSTLTIQRTQQEDSAVYLCASSWSRPGHYEQYFGPGTRLTVT.